The present T cell receptor (beta chain) was sequenced within a study of cytomegalovirus exposure and HLA in healthy donors. Whole-study results and caveats: In a later analysis, HLA-C alleles had the fewest associated TCRs, DRB1 alleles the most. When a later analysis was performed, an Asian-associated ancestry cluster reportedly had fewer N-insertions than the roughly 640-donor mean.

V trimming: 2 bases; J trimming: 2 bases; junction bases outside the gene matches: 6. CDR3 length: 16 residues. Germline CDR1 and CDR2: MNHNS and SASEGT. Donors consisted of healthy bone marrow donors. PCR involved 60 Vbeta and 13 Jbeta primers. Profiled with immunoSEQ multiplex PCR; TCRdb holds only in-frame clones, not every one. The data contain about 220,000 clones, about 77% of them singletons. This clone has a handful of counts. Its cognate antigen is unknown. The sequenced sample consisted of PBMCs. The chain uses TRBV6-1 and TRBJ2-1; 7 bases map to TRBD2. The receptor's source is a woman in her 30s in good health and CMV-seronegative. CDR3 coding DNA: TGTGCCAGCAGTGAAAAGCCTAGCGGAGCCTACAATGAGCAGTTCTTC. Translated, it gives CASSEKPSGAYNEQFF.